Shown below are 23 T cell receptor beta chains from a single sample sequenced in a study of vaccination and CD4 T cells after COVID-19. The sample's treatment: roughly 10-day PBMC culture with coronavirus spike peptide pools or control peptides (ViraFEST assay). No antigen has been identified for these receptors. The Oncomine TCR Beta short-read assay generated sequence data from the DNA of cultured CD4+ T cells. TCRdb processed the PCR reads anew with MiXCR; each CDR3 protein has one entry. The sample records about 13,000 distinct CDR3 sequences, 62% being singletons. Sequenced input: CD4+ T cells from blood, cultured in vitro. Receptors were obtained from a human donor who had recovered from COVID-19.

This clonotype was recorded a few times. This rearrangement joins TRBV7-3 to TRBJ2-1; 8 nucleotides match TRBD2. CDR3 length equals 14 residues. V lost 5 bases to trimming and J lost 7 bases; unmatched junction nucleotides: 7. Germline lookup yields CDR1 SGHTA and CDR2 FQGTGA. The CDR3 DNA reads as TGTGCCAGCAGCATAGGACTAGCTTCTAATGAGCAGTTCTTC. Its protein is CASSIGLASNEQFF.

The V and J genes are TRBV6-1 and TRBJ2-7; no firm D call. The CDR3 has 14 amino acids. V lost 7 bases, J lost 2 bases, and 15 bases lay in between. The germline V gene encodes CDR1 MNHNS and CDR2 SASEGT. CDR3 amino acids: CASKTKVFTYEQYF. DNA of the CDR3: TGTGCCAGCAAAACCAAAGTTTTTACCTACGAGCAGTACTTC.

The rearrangement links TRBV7-3 to TRBJ2-7, with 9 bases fitting TRBD2. Trimming removed 6 bases from V and 0 bases from J; junction bases left unmatched: 3. The CDR3 contains 14 residues. From germline, CDR1 is SGHTA and CDR2 FQGTGA. CDR3 nucleotides: TGTGCCAGCAGGCCAGCGGGAGGCTCCTACGAGCAGTACTTC. This sequence encodes CASRPAGGSYEQYF.

This clonotype was seen a handful of times. J is TRBJ1-2 and V is TRBV6-2 or TRBV6-3, with 7 bases identical to TRBD1. The germline gives CDR1 MNHEY, CDR2 SVGEGT. This CDR3 is 12 amino acids long. With 8 bases clipped from V and 8 bases from J, the junction kept 8 bases outside the gene matches. The CDR3 region has the DNA TGTGCCAGCGGCAGGGGGGGCCTAGGCTACACCTTC. It codes for CASGRGGLGYTF.

This clonotype was counted a few times. This chain links TRBV20-1 with TRBJ1-2; 9 bases are a match to TRBD1. Germline V gene sequence: CDR1 DFQATT, CDR2 SNEGSKA (reference sequence). CDR3 length equals 14 residues. V lost 6 bases to trimming and J lost 7 bases; unmatched junction nucleotides: 12. CDR3: CSAANRGRIGGYTF. In nucleotides, the CDR3 is TGCAGTGCCGCAAACAGGGGGCGCATCGGTGGCTACACCTTC.

The chain employs TRBV12-3 or TRBV12-4 and TRBJ1-5; D not certain. Trimming took 6 bases from V and 7 from J, leaving 13 bases between them. This CDR3 contains 13 residues. The CDR3 DNA sequence: TGTGCCAGCAGCCAGGACCCAACGCAGCCCCAGCATTTT. Protein: CASSQDPTQPQHF.

The chain uses TRBV7-3 and TRBJ2-2; no clear D. The CDR3 is made up of 13 amino acids. Between the trimmed V and J ends, which lost 1 base and 6 bases, there was a span of 6 bases. Germline CDR1 and CDR2: SGHTA and FQGTGA. Written as DNA, the CDR3 is TGTGCCAGCAGCTTAATGTTCTCCGGGGAGCTGTTTTTT. Amino acid sequence: CASSLMFSGELFF.

This clonotype was observed a handful of times. V and J are TRBV6-2 or TRBV6-3 and TRBJ1-5; D is undetermined. V was cut by 0 bases and J by 6 bases, with 9 bases left in between. The CDR3 runs to 14 residues. Germline values: CDR1 MNHEY, CDR2 SVGEGT. CDR3 protein: CASSYSGFGQPQHF. CDR3 nucleotides: TGTGCCAGCAGTTACTCTGGTTTCGGTCAGCCCCAGCATTTT.

This clonotype occurred a few times. The CDR3 nucleotides are TGTGCCAGCAGCTTGGTGGGTGAGACCCAGTACTTC. This sequence encodes CASSLVGETQYF. V usage is TRBV5-4 and J usage is TRBJ2-5; the D is unclear. There are 12 residues in the CDR3. Trimming removed 0 bases at V and 5 bases at J, with 5 bases between. Per the germline V gene, CDR1 is SGHNT and CDR2 is YYREEE (reference sequence).

CDR3 in amino acids: CASSSGTSVIYEQYF. CDR3 sequence (DNA): TGTGCCAGCAGCTCGGGGACTAGCGTAATCTACGAGCAGTACTTC. The chain is built from TRBV7-9 and TRBJ2-7, with 10 nucleotides matching TRBD2. J gave up 3 bases and V 4 bases, and 6 bases lay outside the gene matches. There are 15 residues in the CDR3. Germline lookup yields CDR1 SEHNR and CDR2 FQNEAQ (reference sequence).

The chain joins TRBV2 to TRBJ2-7; D unclear. The length of the CDR3 is 11 residues. From germline, CDR1 is SNHLY and CDR2 FYNNEI. Trimming left V 6 bases short and J 2 bases short, with 5 bases between. The CDR3 region is CASRMTYEQYF. The CDR3 nucleotides read TGTGCCAGCAGGATGACCTACGAGCAGTACTTC.

This clonotype has just a few counts. V is TRBV28 and J is TRBJ1-1; D call uncertain. The ends were cut back, 5 bases at V and 5 bases at J, with 18 bases in the middle. Germline loops: CDR1 MDHEN, CDR2 SYDVKM. The length of the CDR3 is 15 residues. The CDR3 here is CASSRVSPRKTEAFF. In DNA, the CDR3 is TGTGCCAGCAGTAGAGTTTCCCCGAGGAAGACTGAAGCTTTCTTT.

The chain links TRBV10-3 to TRBJ2-1; D not certain. The CDR3 loop spans 16 amino acids. The ends were cut back, 3 bases at V and 1 base at J, with 13 bases in the middle. Germline lookup yields CDR1 ENHRY and CDR2 SYGVKD. CDR3 nucleotides: TGTGCCATCAGTGAACCAGGACGGTATTCCTACAATGAGCAGTTCTTC. Translating gives CAISEPGRYSYNEQFF.

The chain combines TRBV2 with TRBJ2-3, with a tentative D call TRBD2 (6 bases). The CDR3 is made up of 15 amino acids. CDR1 is SNHLY and CDR2 is FYNNEI in the germline V gene. Between the trimmed V and J ends, which lost 6 bases and 3 bases, there was a span of 16 bases. CDR3 bases: TGTGCCAGCAGCTGGAACAAGGGACTGACAGATACGCAGTATTTT. Amino acid sequence: CASSWNKGLTDTQYF.

The chain employs TRBV15 and TRBJ1-1, with a tentative D call TRBD1 (5 bases). Germline V lookup: CDR1 LNHNV, CDR2 YYDKDF (reference sequence). This CDR3 has 15 amino acids. Trimming took 0 bases from V and 1 from J, leaving 9 bases between them. As DNA, the CDR3 is TGTGCCACCAGCAGAGATCTGGGGGAGAACACTGAAGCTTTCTTT. Encoded protein: CATSRDLGENTEAFF.

The rearrangement uses TRBV14 and TRBJ2-7; no firm D call. Germline values: CDR1 SGHDN, CDR2 FVKESK. The CDR3 sequence is 13 residues long. V dropped 1 base and J dropped 4 bases, with 8 bases sitting between them. In DNA, the CDR3 is TGTGCCAGCAGCCAAGGGCTGGGGTACGAGCAGTACTTC. It translates to CASSQGLGYEQYF.

The chain joins TRBV20-1 to TRBJ1-1; 7 nucleotides line up with TRBD1. This CDR3 comprises 17 residues. The V and J ends lost 6 bases and 0 bases, in that order; junction bases with no gene match: 16. Germline-derived CDR1 and CDR2 are DFQATT and SNEGSKA (reference sequence). CDR3 loop: CSARPDREWGMNTEAFF. The CDR3 region has the DNA TGCAGTGCCAGGCCAGACAGGGAGTGGGGGATGAACACTGAAGCTTTCTTT.

This rearrangement joins TRBV28 to TRBJ2-2; 9 bases line up with TRBD1. In germline, CDR1 is MDHEN, CDR2 SYDVKM. The CDR3 has 16 amino acids. V shed 4 bases and J 6 bases; nucleotides not matched to a gene: 9. CDR3 in DNA: TGTGCCAGCAGTTCCACCGGACAGGGGACGGCCGGGGAGCTGTTTTTT. Its protein is CASSSTGQGTAGELFF.

This chain links TRBV20-1 with TRBJ2-6; the D gene is possibly TRBD2 (7 bases). The germline V gene has CDR1 DFQATT and CDR2 SNEGSKA (reference sequence). Trimming stripped 1 base from V and 0 bases from J, with 16 bases between. The CDR3 consists of 18 residues. CDR3 in amino acids: CSARGGGSQFSGANVLTF. The CDR3 DNA follows: TGCAGTGCTAGAGGGGGGGGCAGCCAATTCTCTGGGGCCAACGTCCTGACTTTC.

The chain has TRBV14 and TRBJ2-5; 9 bases match TRBD2. CDR3 length equals 14 residues. The germline gives CDR1 SGHDN, CDR2 FVKESK. The V and J ends lost 5 bases and 7 bases, in that order; junction bases with no gene match: 8. The CDR3, as DNA: TGTGCCAGCAGCATTAGCGGGAGCTTGGGGACCCAGTACTTC. Protein sequence: CASSISGSLGTQYF.

This clonotype was detected a few times. This chain links TRBV15 with TRBJ2-2, with TRBD2 matching 7 bases. CDR1 is LNHNV, CDR2 YYDKDF, per germline (reference sequence). The CDR3 is 18 amino acids. V shed 2 bases, J shed 5 bases, and the junction held 14 bases outside the gene matches. The CDR3 reads CATSRLSSGGFGTGELFF. CDR3 coding DNA: TGTGCCACCAGCAGACTGTCTAGCGGAGGCTTTGGGACCGGGGAGCTGTTTTTT. The full variable domain, completed using reference TRBV15 and TRBJ2-2, is DAMVIQNPRYQVTQFGKPVTLSCSQTLNHNVMYWYQQKSSQAPKLLFHYYDKDFNNEADTPDNFQSRRPNTSFCFLDIRSPGLGDTAMYLCATSRLSSGGFGTGELFFGEGSRLTVL.

The J gene is TRBJ2-5, the V gene TRBV15; the match to TRBD1 covers 7 bases. Looked up from germline, CDR1 is LNHNV and CDR2 is YYDKDF (reference sequence). The CDR3 spans 15 residues. V gave up 2 bases and J gave up 1 base; unmatched junction bases: 4. CDR3 sequence: CATSRKTGAQETQYF. CDR3 nucleotides: TGTGCCACCAGCAGAAAAACAGGGGCCCAAGAGACCCAGTACTTC.

The chain uses TRBV18 and TRBJ1-5; D unclear. The CDR3 sequence is 15 residues long. The germline V and J ends were trimmed by 2 bases and 1 base, with 9 bases remaining between them. Per the germline V gene, CDR1 is KGHSH and CDR2 is LQKENI. The CDR3 sequence: CASSPERQSNQPQHF. In DNA form, the CDR3 reads TGTGCCAGCTCACCAGAACGACAAAGCAATCAGCCCCAGCATTTT. Using reference TRBV18 and TRBJ1-5 for the parts outside the CDR3, the full variable domain is NAGVMQNPRHLVRRRGQEARLRCSPMKGHSHVYWYRQLPEEGLKFMVYLQKENIIDESGMPKERFSAEFPKEGPSILRIQQVVRGDSAAYFCASSPERQSNQPQHFGDGTRLSIL.